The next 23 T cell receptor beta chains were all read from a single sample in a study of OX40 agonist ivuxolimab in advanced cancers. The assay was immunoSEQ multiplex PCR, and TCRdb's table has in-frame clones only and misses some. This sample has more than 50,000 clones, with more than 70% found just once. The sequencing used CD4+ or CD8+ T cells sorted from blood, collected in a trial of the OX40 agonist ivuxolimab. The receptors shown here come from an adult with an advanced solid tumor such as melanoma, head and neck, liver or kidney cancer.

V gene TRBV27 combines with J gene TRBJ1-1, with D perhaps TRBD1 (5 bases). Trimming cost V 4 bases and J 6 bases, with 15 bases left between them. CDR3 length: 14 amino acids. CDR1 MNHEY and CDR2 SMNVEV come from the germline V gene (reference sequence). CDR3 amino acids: CASSSWNGGAEAFF. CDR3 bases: TGTGCCAGCAGTTCCTGGAATGGGGGGGCTGAAGCTTTCTTT.

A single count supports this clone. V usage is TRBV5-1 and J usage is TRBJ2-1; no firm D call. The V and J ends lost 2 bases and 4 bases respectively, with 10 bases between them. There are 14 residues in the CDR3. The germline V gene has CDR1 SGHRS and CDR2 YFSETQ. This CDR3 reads CASSLNGPYNEQFF. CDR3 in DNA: TGCGCCAGCAGCTTAAACGGACCTTACAATGAGCAGTTCTTC.

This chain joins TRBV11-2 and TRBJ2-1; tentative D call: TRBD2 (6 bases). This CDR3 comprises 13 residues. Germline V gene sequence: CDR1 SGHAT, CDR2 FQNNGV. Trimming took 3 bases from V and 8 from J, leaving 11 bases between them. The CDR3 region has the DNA TGTGCCAGCAGCTTTAGCGGAGGTGATGAGCAGTTCTTC. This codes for CASSFSGGDEQFF. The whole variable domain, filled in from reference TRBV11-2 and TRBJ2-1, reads EAGVAQSPRYKIIEKRQSVAFWCNPISGHATLYWYQQILGQGPKLLIQFQNNGVVDDSQLPKDRFSAERLKGVDSTLKIQPAKLEDSAVYLCASSFSGGDEQFFGPGTRLTVL.

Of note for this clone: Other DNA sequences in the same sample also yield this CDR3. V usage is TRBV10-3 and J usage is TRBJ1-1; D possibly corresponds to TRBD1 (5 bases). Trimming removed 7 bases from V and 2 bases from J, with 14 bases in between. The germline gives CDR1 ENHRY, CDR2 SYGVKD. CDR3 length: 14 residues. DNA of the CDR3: TGTGCCATCAATAAGGGGCAGGGAAACACTGAAGCTTTCTTT. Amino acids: CAINKGQGNTEAFF.

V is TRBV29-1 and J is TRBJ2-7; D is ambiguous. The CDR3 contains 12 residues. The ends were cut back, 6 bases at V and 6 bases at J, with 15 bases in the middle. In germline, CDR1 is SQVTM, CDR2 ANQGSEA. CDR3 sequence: CSVGRLQREQYF. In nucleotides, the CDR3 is TGCAGCGTGGGAAGGCTGCAGCGCGAGCAGTACTTC.

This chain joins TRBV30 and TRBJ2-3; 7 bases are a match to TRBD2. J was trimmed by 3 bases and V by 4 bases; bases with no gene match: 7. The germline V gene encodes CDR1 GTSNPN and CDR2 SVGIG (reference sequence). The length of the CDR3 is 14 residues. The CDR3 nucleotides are TGTGCCTGGACACATGGGGGGGGGACAGATACGCAGTATTTT. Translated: CAWTHGGGTDTQYF. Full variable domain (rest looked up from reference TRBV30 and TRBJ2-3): SQTIHQWPATLVQPVGSPLSLECTVEGTSNPNLYWYRQAAGRGLQLLFYSVGIGQISSEVPQNLSASRPQDRQFILSSKKLLLSDSGFYLCAWTHGGGTDTQYFGPGTRLTVL.

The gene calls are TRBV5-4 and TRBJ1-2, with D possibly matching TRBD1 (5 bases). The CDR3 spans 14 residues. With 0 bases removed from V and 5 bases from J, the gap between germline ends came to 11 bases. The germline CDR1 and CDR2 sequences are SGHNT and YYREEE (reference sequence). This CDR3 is CASSLAVTAYGYTF. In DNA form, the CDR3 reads TGTGCCAGCAGCTTGGCCGTGACAGCTTATGGCTACACCTTC.

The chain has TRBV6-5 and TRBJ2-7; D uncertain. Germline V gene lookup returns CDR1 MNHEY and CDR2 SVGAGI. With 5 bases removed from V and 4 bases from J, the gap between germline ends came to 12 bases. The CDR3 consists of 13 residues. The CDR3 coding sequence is TGTGCCAGCAGTCTTAGAAGGGATTACGAGCAGTACTTC. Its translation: CASSLRRDYEQYF.

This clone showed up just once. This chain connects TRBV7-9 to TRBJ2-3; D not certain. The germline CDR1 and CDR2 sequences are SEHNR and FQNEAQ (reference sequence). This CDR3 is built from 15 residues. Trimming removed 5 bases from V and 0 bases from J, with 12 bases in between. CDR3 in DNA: TGTGCCAGCAGCCTCCCCCAGCATAGCACAGATACGCAGTATTTT. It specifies CASSLPQHSTDTQYF. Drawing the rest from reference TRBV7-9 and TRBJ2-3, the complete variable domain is DTGVSQNPRHKITKRGQNVTFRCDPISEHNRLYWYRQTLGQGPEFLTYFQNEAQLEKSRLLSDRFSAERPKGSFSTLEIQRTEQGDSAMYLCASSLPQHSTDTQYFGPGTRLTVL.

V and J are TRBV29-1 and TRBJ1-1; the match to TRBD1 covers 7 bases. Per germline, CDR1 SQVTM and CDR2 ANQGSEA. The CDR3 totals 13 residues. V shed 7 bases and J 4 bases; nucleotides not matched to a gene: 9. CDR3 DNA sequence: TGCAGCGCAGTGCCGACAGGGTTCACTGAAGCTTTCTTT. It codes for CSAVPTGFTEAFF.

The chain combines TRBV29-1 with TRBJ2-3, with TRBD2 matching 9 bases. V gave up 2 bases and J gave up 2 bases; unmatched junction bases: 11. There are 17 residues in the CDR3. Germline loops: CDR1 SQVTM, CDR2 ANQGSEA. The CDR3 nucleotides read TGCAGCGTTGAACCGACTCGACTAGCGGAGTACACAGATACGCAGTATTTT. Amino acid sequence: CSVEPTRLAEYTDTQYF.

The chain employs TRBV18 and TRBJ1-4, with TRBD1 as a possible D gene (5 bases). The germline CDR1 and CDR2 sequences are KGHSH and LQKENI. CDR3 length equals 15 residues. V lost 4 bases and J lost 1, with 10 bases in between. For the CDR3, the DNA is TGTGCCAGCTCACTGCAGGGAGGAACTAATGAAAAACTGTTTTTT. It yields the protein CASSLQGGTNEKLFF. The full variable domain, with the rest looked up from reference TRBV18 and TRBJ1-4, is NAGVMQNPRHLVRRRGQEARLRCSPMKGHSHVYWYRQLPEEGLKFMVYLQKENIIDESGMPKERFSAEFPKEGPSILRIQQVVRGDSAAYFCASSLQGGTNEKLFFGSGTQLSVL.

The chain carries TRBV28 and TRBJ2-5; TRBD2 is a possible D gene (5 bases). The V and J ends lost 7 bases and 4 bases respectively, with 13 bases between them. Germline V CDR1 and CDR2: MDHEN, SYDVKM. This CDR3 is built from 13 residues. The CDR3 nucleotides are TGTGCCAGCATATCTGGGAGTGTAGAGACCCAGTACTTC. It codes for CASISGSVETQYF. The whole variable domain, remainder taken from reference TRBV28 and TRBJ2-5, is DVKVTQSSRYLVKRTGEKVFLECVQDMDHENMFWYRQDPGLGLRLIYFSYDVKMKEKGDIPEGYSVSREKKERFSLILESASTNQTSMYLCASISGSVETQYFGPGTRLLVL.

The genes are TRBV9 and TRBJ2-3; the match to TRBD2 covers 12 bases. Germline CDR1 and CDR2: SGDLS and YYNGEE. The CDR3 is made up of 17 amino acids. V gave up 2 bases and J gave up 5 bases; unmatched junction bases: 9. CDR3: CASSVDPLAGGQDTQYF. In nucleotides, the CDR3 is TGTGCCAGCAGCGTCGACCCGCTAGCGGGGGGGCAAGATACGCAGTATTTT.

CDR3 sequence reads: CASSSPGGHRPGETQYF. The DNA for the CDR3 is TGTGCCAGCAGCTCCCCCGGCGGGCACCGACCCGGGGAGACCCAGTACTTC. The V call is TRBV7-9, the J call TRBJ2-5, with a possible D match to TRBD2 (5 bases). Germline V lookup: CDR1 SEHNR, CDR2 FQNEAQ (reference sequence). This CDR3 is built from 17 residues. Trimming stripped 4 bases from V and 5 bases from J, with 23 bases between. The complete variable domain, with remaining parts taken from reference TRBV7-9 and TRBJ2-5, reads DTGVSQNPRHKITKRGQNVTFRCDPISEHNRLYWYRQTLGQGPEFLTYFQNEAQLEKSRLLSDRFSAERPKGSFSTLEIQRTEQGDSAMYLCASSSPGGHRPGETQYFGPGTRLLVL.

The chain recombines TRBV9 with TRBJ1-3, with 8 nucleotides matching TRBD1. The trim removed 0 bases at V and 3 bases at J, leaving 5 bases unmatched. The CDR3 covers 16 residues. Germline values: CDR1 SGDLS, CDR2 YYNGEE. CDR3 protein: CASSVGSTGGGNTIYF. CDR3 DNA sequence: TGTGCCAGCAGCGTAGGCTCAACAGGGGGTGGAAACACCATATATTTT.

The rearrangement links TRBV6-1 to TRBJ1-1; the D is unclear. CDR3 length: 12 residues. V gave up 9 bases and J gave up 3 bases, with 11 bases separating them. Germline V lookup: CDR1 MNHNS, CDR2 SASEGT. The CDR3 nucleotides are TGTGCCAGTGTCGTAGATGACACTGAAGCTTTCTTT. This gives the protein CASVVDDTEAFF.

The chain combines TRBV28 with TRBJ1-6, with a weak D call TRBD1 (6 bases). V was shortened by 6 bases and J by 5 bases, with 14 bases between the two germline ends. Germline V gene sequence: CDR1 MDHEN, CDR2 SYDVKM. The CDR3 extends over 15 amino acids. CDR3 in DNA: TGTGCCAGCAGCGTAAGGGGACACCATAATTCACCCCTCCACTTT. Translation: CASSVRGHHNSPLHF.

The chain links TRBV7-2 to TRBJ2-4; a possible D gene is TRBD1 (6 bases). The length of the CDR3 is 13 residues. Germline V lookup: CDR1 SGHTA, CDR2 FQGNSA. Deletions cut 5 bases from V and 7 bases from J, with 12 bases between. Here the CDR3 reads CASSPGQENIQYF. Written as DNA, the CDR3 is TGTGCCAGCAGCCCGGGACAAGAGAACATTCAGTACTTC.

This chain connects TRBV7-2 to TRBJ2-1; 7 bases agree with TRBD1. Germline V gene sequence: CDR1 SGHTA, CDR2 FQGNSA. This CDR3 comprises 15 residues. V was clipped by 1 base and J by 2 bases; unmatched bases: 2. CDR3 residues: CASSLGQGAYNEQFF. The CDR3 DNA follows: TGTGCCAGCAGCTTAGGCCAGGGGGCCTACAATGAGCAGTTCTTC.

The CDR3 DNA is TGTGCCAGCAGCCCCGAAGGGGTAAGCTCCTACAATGAGCAGTTCTTC. Protein: CASSPEGVSSYNEQFF. This chain uses TRBV11-3 with TRBJ2-1; maybe TRBD1 (5 bases). The length of the CDR3 is 16 residues. CDR1 SGHNT and CDR2 YENEEA come from the germline V gene. The V end lost 5 bases, the J end lost 0 bases, and 14 bases lay between the germline ends.

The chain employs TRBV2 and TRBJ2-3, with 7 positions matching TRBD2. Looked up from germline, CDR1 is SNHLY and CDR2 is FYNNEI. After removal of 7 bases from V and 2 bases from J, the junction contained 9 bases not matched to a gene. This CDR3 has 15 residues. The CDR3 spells CASTWTSSPTDTQYF. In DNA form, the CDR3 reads TGTGCCAGCACCTGGACTAGTTCCCCCACAGATACGCAGTATTTT.

CDR3 bases: TGTGCCAGCAGCTTAGAGCGAGGGGTTGGAAACACCATATATTTT. Its protein product is CASSLERGVGNTIYF. The chain carries TRBV6-5 and TRBJ1-3; tentative D call: TRBD1 (5 bases). This CDR3 is 15 amino acids long. The germline V gene encodes CDR1 MNHEY and CDR2 SVGAGI. Deletions cut 6 bases from V and 3 bases from J, with 15 bases between.